These 26 T cell receptor beta chains originate from one sample sequenced in a study of post-analysis software for immune sequencing data. Study-wide results and limits: Four to six TRBV segments were significantly more frequent in patients than in controls. TRBV5-6, TRBV5-1 and TRBV20-1 were among these segments.

These TCRs' antigens remain unknown. Incorporated into the TCR beta cDNA libraries were unique molecular identifiers, which served to reduce PCR and sequencing biases. A single record per CDR3 protein comes from TCRdb applying MiXCR to the PCR reads. The data contain approximately 630,000 distinct CDR3 sequences, around 64% of them singletons. Sequenced material: blood. These receptors came from a girl aged 2-10 years with multiple sclerosis.

The rearrangement links TRBV3-1 to TRBJ1-1, with 7 bases matching TRBD1. The V and J ends lost 2 bases and 12 bases, in that order; junction bases with no gene match: 3. Germline lookup yields CDR1 LGHDT and CDR2 YNNKEL (reference sequence). The CDR3 runs 11 residues. CDR3 nucleotides: TGTGCCAGCAGCCAAAGGGACAGAACTTTCTTT. Translation gives CASSQRDRTFF.

The V call is TRBV11-2, the J call TRBJ2-7; D ambiguous. V lost 0 bases to trimming and J lost 7 bases, with 10 bases between them. The CDR3 length is 13 residues. Germline V gene data show CDR1 as SGHAT and CDR2 as FQNNGV. DNA for the CDR3: TGTGCCAGCAGCTTAGAGACGTTTTCTGAGCAGTACTTC. Its translation is CASSLETFSEQYF.

This chain links TRBV4-2 with TRBJ2-1; 9 bases fit TRBD2. The germline gives CDR1 LGHNA, CDR2 YNFKEQ. The CDR3 length is 17 residues. Germline trimming cut 0 bases from V and 0 bases from J; bases unmatched to any gene: 3. The CDR3 coding sequence is TGTGCCAGCAGCCAAGAGGCTAGCGGGGACTCCTACAATGAGCAGTTCTTC. Protein product: CASSQEASGDSYNEQFF.

This chain uses TRBV7-8 with TRBJ1-1; D perhaps matches TRBD1 (6 bases). The CDR3 is 16 residues long. The germline V gene has CDR1 SGHVS and CDR2 FQNEAQ. V was shortened by 4 bases and J by 7 bases, with 22 bases between the two germline ends. The CDR3 spells CASSSYRAAGVIEAFF. The DNA of the CDR3 is TGTGCCAGCAGCTCCTACAGGGCGGCGGGAGTAATTGAAGCTTTCTTT.

This clonotype has a handful of counts. This chain connects TRBV4-1 to TRBJ1-2, with 7 bases lining up with TRBD1. Germline CDR1 reads MGHRA; CDR2 reads YSYEKL. Trimming removed 0 bases from V and 5 bases from J; junction bases left unmatched: 3. This CDR3 region has 14 residues. CDR3 loop: CASSQEGQSYGYTF. CDR3 nucleotides: TGCGCCAGCAGCCAAGAGGGACAGTCGTATGGCTACACCTTC.

This clonotype was observed a handful of times. This rearrangement joins TRBV20-1 to TRBJ2-1, with D tentatively TRBD1 (5 bases). The germline V and J ends were trimmed by 3 bases and 0 bases, with 15 bases remaining between them. Germline V gene lookup returns CDR1 DFQATT and CDR2 SNEGSKA (reference sequence). The CDR3 runs to 16 residues. The CDR3 region has the DNA TGCAGTGCTAGTTCATTTGGGGCACCCTCCTACAATGAGCAGTTCTTC. Protein: CSASSFGAPSYNEQFF.

This clonotype came up a few times. The rearrangement joins TRBV7-3 to TRBJ2-1; 14 bases are a match to TRBD2. From germline, CDR1 is SGHTA and CDR2 FQGTGA. V shed 4 bases, J shed 9 bases, and the junction held 2 bases outside the gene matches. This CDR3 comprises 14 residues. The CDR3 DNA reads as TGTGCCAGCAGCTCGGGACTAGCGGGAGTTGAGCAGTTCTTC. Its translation is CASSSGLAGVEQFF.

This chain links TRBV5-6 with TRBJ2-1; 9 positions match TRBD2. There are 14 residues in the CDR3. The ends lost 4 bases at V and 8 bases at J; junction bases unmatched: 7. Germline V gene sequence: CDR1 SGHDT, CDR2 YYEEEE. The CDR3 coding sequence is TGTGCCAGCAGCACCGGACTAGCGACCTATGAGCAGTTCTTC. It yields the protein CASSTGLATYEQFF.

This clonotype was detected only once. The rearrangement uses TRBV20-1 and TRBJ1-4; the D is unclear. The V gene lost 3 bases and the J gene lost 0 bases, with 14 bases spanning the gap. This CDR3 has 16 amino acids. Germline V gene sequence: CDR1 DFQATT, CDR2 SNEGSKA (reference sequence). The CDR3 sequence: CSASSVEATTNEKLFF. The CDR3 DNA sequence: TGCAGTGCTAGCAGTGTAGAAGCGACAACTAATGAAAAACTGTTTTTT.

The V and J genes are TRBV19 and TRBJ2-2; possibly TRBD2 for D (6 bases). Trimming took 3 bases from V and 6 from J, leaving 14 bases between them. Germline values: CDR1 LNHDA, CDR2 SQIVND (reference sequence). This CDR3 is built from 15 residues. This CDR3 is CASSIRGAGSGELFF. In DNA, the CDR3 is TGTGCCAGTAGTATCCGCGGGGCAGGATCCGGGGAGCTGTTTTTT.

This clonotype was observed many times. This chain connects TRBV2 to TRBJ1-2; D unresolved. The CDR3 sequence is 13 residues long. With 7 bases removed from V and 5 bases from J, the gap between germline ends came to 14 bases. From germline, CDR1 is SNHLY and CDR2 FYNNEI. The CDR3 DNA reads as TGTGCCAGCATCCCCAGAAGGGAGTATGGCTACACCTTC. It specifies CASIPRREYGYTF.

The V gene is TRBV4-3, the J gene TRBJ2-3; 8 positions agree with TRBD1. V was pared by 0 bases and J by 3 bases, with 5 bases of the junction left unmatched. This CDR3 comprises 16 residues. Germline V CDR1 and CDR2: LGHNA, YSLEER. The CDR3 coding sequence is TGCGCCAGCAGCCAAGATCTTGACAGGGGTACAGATACGCAGTATTTT. This codes for CASSQDLDRGTDTQYF.

The chain employs TRBV5-1 and TRBJ1-2; 7 bases agree with TRBD1. Germline CDR1 is SGHRS and CDR2 is YFSETQ. CDR3 length: 16 amino acids. V gave up 0 bases and J gave up 4 bases; unmatched junction bases: 9. DNA of the CDR3: TGCGCCAGCAGCTTGGAGGGGACAGCACTGGCCTATGGCTACACCTTC. Encoded protein: CASSLEGTALAYGYTF.

This clonotype occurred a few times. This chain links TRBV15 with TRBJ2-3; D remains unclear. Looked up from germline, CDR1 is LNHNV and CDR2 is YYDKDF (reference sequence). V shed 5 bases and J shed 6 bases, with 15 bases lying between them. The CDR3 contains 14 residues. The CDR3 nucleotides read TGTGCCACCAGCTTGACTTCTCAAGATGATACGCAGTATTTT. The encoded protein is CATSLTSQDDTQYF.

This clonotype was recorded only once. The chain recombines TRBV2 with TRBJ2-3; no definite D call. The ends were cut back, 3 bases at V and 1 base at J, with 11 bases in the middle. Germline CDR1 is SNHLY and CDR2 is FYNNEI. The CDR3 contains 15 residues. The CDR3 region has the DNA TGTGCCAGCAGTGAGACCCGAACGGGCACAGATACGCAGTATTTT. Amino acids: CASSETRTGTDTQYF.

The chain couples TRBV29-1 to TRBJ2-7; possibly TRBD2 for D (6 bases). V lost 6 bases and J 0 bases, leaving 12 bases between the germline ends. Per germline, CDR1 SQVTM and CDR2 ANQGSEA. This CDR3 contains 13 residues. In DNA form, the CDR3 reads TGCAGCGTAGGGGCTAGCGTCTCCTACGAGCAGTACTTC. This sequence encodes CSVGASVSYEQYF.

The chain combines TRBV6-1 with TRBJ1-2, with a possible D match to TRBD1 (6 bases). The germline V gene encodes CDR1 MNHNS and CDR2 SASEGT. Trimming left V 4 bases short and J 3 bases short, with 12 bases between. The CDR3 contains 14 residues. The CDR3 coding sequence is TGTGCCAGCAGTGTTCGGGGGCAGGACTATGGCTACACCTTC. Protein product: CASSVRGQDYGYTF.

In DNA, the CDR3 is TGCAGTGCCGGACAGGATTGGGACGAGCAGTACTTC. As protein: CSAGQDWDEQYF. The chain uses TRBV20-1 and TRBJ2-4, with 7 bases aligning to TRBD1. With the DNA end fitting TRBJ2-7 better, the J assignment may be wrong. CDR3 length equals 12 residues. Germline values: CDR1 DFQATT, CDR2 SNEGSKA (reference sequence).

The chain recombines TRBV12-3 or TRBV12-4 with TRBJ1-1; 7 bases are shared with TRBD1. The length of the CDR3 is 14 residues. V lost 6 bases to trimming and J lost 4 bases; unmatched junction nucleotides: 8. CDR3 sequence reads: CASRPTGKGTEAFF. The CDR3 DNA reads TGTGCCAGCAGGCCGACAGGGAAGGGCACTGAAGCTTTCTTT.

This chain joins TRBV6-2 or TRBV6-3 and TRBJ2-3; D remains unclear. The V and J ends lost 4 bases and 6 bases respectively, with 8 bases between them. The CDR3 consists of 12 residues. Looked up from germline, CDR1 is MNHEY and CDR2 is SVGEGT. In DNA, the CDR3 is TGTGCCAGCAGTTCTGGGTTTGATACGCAGTATTTT. Amino acids: CASSSGFDTQYF.

DNA of the CDR3: TGTGCCAGCAGCTTTGCTGCAGAGTATGGCTACACCTTC. Protein product: CASSFAAEYGYTF. The chain links TRBV7-9 to TRBJ1-2; D uncertain. This CDR3 spans 13 amino acids. The germline V gene encodes CDR1 SEHNR and CDR2 FQNEAQ (reference sequence). The germline V and J ends were trimmed by 3 bases and 5 bases, with 10 bases remaining between them.

This chain uses TRBV7-8 with TRBJ1-2; 7 bases agree with TRBD1. The CDR3 is made up of 15 amino acids. With V trimmed by 6 bases and J by 0 bases, 7 bases remained unmatched. Per the germline V gene, CDR1 is SGHVS and CDR2 is FQNEAQ. The DNA for the CDR3 is TGTGCCAGCAGGCAACAGGGGAGGGCTAACTATGGCTACACCTTC. It specifies CASRQQGRANYGYTF.

The chain links TRBV6-2 or TRBV6-3 to TRBJ2-1; 13 bases agree with TRBD2. This CDR3 has 15 amino acids. After removal of 2 bases from V and 7 bases from J, the junction contained 2 bases not matched to a gene. The germline gives CDR1 MNHEY, CDR2 SVGEGT. Here the CDR3 DNA reads TGTGCCAGCAGTTACAAACTAGCGGGAGGGAATGAGCAGTTCTTC. Translating it yields CASSYKLAGGNEQFF.

This clonotype occurred once. The chain links TRBV27 to TRBJ2-1; D not certain. This CDR3 region has 14 residues. Germline assignment: CDR1 MNHEY and CDR2 SMNVEV (reference sequence). Trimming left V 6 bases short and J 13 bases short, with 22 bases between. The CDR3 spells CASRSLGLQETQFF. CDR3 nucleotide sequence: TGTGCCAGCAGATCTCTAGGCCTCCAAGAGACCCAGTTCTTC.

The chain combines TRBV5-1 with TRBJ2-5, with TRBD2 matching 7 bases. With V trimmed by 3 bases and J by 11 bases, 16 bases remained unmatched. The CDR3 is 15 residues long. The germline CDR1 and CDR2 sequences are SGHRS and YFSETQ. The CDR3 here is CASSSPREPGNEQYF. CDR3 nucleotide sequence: TGCGCCAGCAGCTCCCCGCGGGAGCCGGGCAATGAGCAGTACTTC.

The chain links TRBV15 to TRBJ2-6; D possibly corresponds to TRBD2 (7 bases). Per germline, CDR1 LNHNV and CDR2 YYDKDF (reference sequence). Deletions cut 5 bases from V and 0 bases from J, with 17 bases between. The CDR3 extends over 18 amino acids. The chain's CDR3 is CATSVTGRGYSGANVLTF. DNA for the CDR3: TGTGCCACCAGCGTAACAGGGAGGGGCTACTCTGGGGCCAACGTCCTGACTTTC.